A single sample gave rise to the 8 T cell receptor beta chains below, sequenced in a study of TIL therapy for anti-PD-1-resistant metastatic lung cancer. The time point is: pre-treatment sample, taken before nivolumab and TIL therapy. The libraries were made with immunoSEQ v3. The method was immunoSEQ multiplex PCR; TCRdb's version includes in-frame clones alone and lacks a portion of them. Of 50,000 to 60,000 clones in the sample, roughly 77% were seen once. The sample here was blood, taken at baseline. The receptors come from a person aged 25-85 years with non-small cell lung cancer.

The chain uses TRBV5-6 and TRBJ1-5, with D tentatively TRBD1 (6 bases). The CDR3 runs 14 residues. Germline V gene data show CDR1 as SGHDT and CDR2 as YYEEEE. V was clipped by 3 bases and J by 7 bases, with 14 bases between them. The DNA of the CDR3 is TGTGCCAGCAGCTCGACAGGCTCTCGGCAGCCCCAGCATTTT. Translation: CASSSTGSRQPQHF. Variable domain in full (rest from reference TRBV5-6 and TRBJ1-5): DAGVTQSPTHLIKTRGQQVTLRCSPKSGHDTVSWYQQALGQGPQFIFQYYEEEERQRGNFPDRFSGHQFPNYSSELNVNALLLGDSALYLCASSSTGSRQPQHFGDGTRLSIL.

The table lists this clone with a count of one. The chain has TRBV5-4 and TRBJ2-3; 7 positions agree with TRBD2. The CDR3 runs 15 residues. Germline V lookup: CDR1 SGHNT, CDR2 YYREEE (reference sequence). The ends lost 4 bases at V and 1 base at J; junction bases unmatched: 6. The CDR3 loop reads CASSRSGVRTDTQYF. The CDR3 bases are TGTGCCAGCAGCAGAAGCGGGGTCCGCACAGATACGCAGTATTTT.

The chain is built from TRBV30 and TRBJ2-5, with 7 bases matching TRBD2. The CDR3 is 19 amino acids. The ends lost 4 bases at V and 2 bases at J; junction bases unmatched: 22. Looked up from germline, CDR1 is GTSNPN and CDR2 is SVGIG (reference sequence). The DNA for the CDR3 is TGTGCCTGGAACAGCGGGGCCTTCACATCCGGAGGTGGGCAAGAGACCCAGTACTTC. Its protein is CAWNSGAFTSGGGQETQYF.

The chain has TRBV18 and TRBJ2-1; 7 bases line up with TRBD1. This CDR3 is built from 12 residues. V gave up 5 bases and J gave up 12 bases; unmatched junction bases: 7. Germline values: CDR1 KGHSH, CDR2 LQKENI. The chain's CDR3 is CASSIGTVTQFF. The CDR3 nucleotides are TGTGCCAGCTCAATTGGGACAGTAACGCAGTTCTTC.

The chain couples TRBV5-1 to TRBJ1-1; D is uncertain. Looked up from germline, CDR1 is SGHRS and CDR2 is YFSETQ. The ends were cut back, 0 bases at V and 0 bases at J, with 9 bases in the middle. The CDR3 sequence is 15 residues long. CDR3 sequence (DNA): TGCGCCAGCAGCTTGGGGGATAGTTTGAACACTGAAGCTTTCTTT. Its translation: CASSLGDSLNTEAFF.

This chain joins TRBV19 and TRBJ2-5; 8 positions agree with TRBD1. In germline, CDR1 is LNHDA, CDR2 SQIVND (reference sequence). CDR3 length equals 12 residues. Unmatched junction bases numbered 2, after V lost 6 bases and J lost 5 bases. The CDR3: CASRRTGETQYF. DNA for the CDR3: TGTGCCAGTAGGAGGACAGGGGAGACCCAGTACTTC.

CDR3 in DNA: TGTGCCAGCAGCTTCCTAGCGGGGTATTCTAGCACAGATACGCAGTATTTT. Protein: CASSFLAGYSSTDTQYF. The chain recombines TRBV11-2 with TRBJ2-3, with TRBD2 matching over 9 bases. Per the germline V gene, CDR1 is SGHAT and CDR2 is FQNNGV. V was pared by 3 bases and J by 0 bases, with 7 bases of the junction left unmatched. The CDR3 totals 17 residues.

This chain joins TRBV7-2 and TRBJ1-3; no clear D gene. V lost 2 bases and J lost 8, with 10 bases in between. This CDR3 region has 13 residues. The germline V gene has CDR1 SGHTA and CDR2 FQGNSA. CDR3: CASSLNKLDTIYF. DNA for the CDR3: TGTGCCAGCAGCTTAAATAAGTTAGACACCATATATTTT.